This is a list of T cell receptor beta chains from one sample in a study of T cell responses to AZD1222 COVID-19 vaccine. Some clones are missing from TCRdb's copy, which holds only in-frame ones; the method was immunoSEQ multiplex PCR. The sample lists 120,000 to 150,000 clones; 80% to 90% were seen once. Sample: peripheral blood, taken on day 0 of AZD1222 vaccination. Receptor source: an adult in good health. CDR3s include the opening cysteine and the closing phenylalanine or tryptophan. D genes are given only for firm matches. Size is omitted from some rows. Given values are once, few, many or a class for expanded clones.

abundance: .; d_gene: TRBD1; j_gene: TRBJ1-6; v_gene: TRBV6-5; CDR3aa: CASTIVDRENSPLHF
abundance: .; d_gene: TRBD2; j_gene: TRBJ2-1; v_gene: TRBV19; CDR3aa: CASIGTSGTSSYNEQFF
abundance: .; d_gene: .; j_gene: TRBJ1-4; v_gene: TRBV19; CDR3aa: CASRGHGPNEKLFF
abundance: .; d_gene: TRBD2; j_gene: TRBJ2-7; v_gene: TRBV6-2/TRBV6-3; CDR3aa: CASSYSLRGSKYEQYF
abundance: .; d_gene: .; j_gene: TRBJ2-2; v_gene: TRBV5-1; CDR3aa: CASSIQGSGELFF
abundance: .; d_gene: .; j_gene: TRBJ2-7; v_gene: TRBV2; CDR3aa: CASSEMGFEQYF
abundance: .; d_gene: TRBD1; j_gene: TRBJ2-7; v_gene: TRBV27; CDR3aa: CASSWGTGILIYEQYF
abundance: .; d_gene: .; j_gene: TRBJ1-1; v_gene: TRBV6-5; CDR3aa: CASSRGRPAEAFF
abundance: .; d_gene: .; j_gene: TRBJ1-5; v_gene: TRBV29-1; CDR3aa: CSVGSHSNQPQHF
abundance: .; d_gene: .; j_gene: TRBJ2-7; v_gene: TRBV28; CDR3aa: CASSFPDSWYEQYF
abundance: .; d_gene: .; j_gene: TRBJ2-4; v_gene: TRBV18; CDR3aa: CASSPVGVKNIQYF
abundance: .; d_gene: .; j_gene: TRBJ2-2; v_gene: TRBV3-1/TRBV3-2; CDR3aa: CASSHAGYTGELFF
abundance: .; d_gene: .; j_gene: TRBJ1-1; v_gene: TRBV11-1; CDR3aa: CASSLGFPSWMAEAFF
abundance: .; d_gene: .; j_gene: TRBJ1-5; v_gene: TRBV19; CDR3aa: CASNMIRGGSNQPQHF
abundance: .; d_gene: .; j_gene: TRBJ2-3; v_gene: TRBV7-2; CDR3aa: CASSPGNSGLTDTQYF
abundance: .; d_gene: .; j_gene: TRBJ2-3; v_gene: TRBV7-3; CDR3aa: CASSSMGGTDTQYF
abundance: .; d_gene: .; j_gene: TRBJ2-5; v_gene: TRBV5-8; CDR3aa: CASSDGTPETQYF
abundance: .; d_gene: .; j_gene: TRBJ1-1; v_gene: TRBV12-3/TRBV12-4; CDR3aa: CASRLHTEAFF
abundance: .; d_gene: .; j_gene: TRBJ2-5; v_gene: TRBV12-3/TRBV12-4; CDR3aa: CASSPGQMETQYF
abundance: .; d_gene: TRBD2; j_gene: TRBJ2-7; v_gene: TRBV6-5; CDR3aa: CASRQVAGTGEQYF
abundance: .; d_gene: TRBD1; j_gene: TRBJ2-7; v_gene: TRBV5-1; CDR3aa: CASSLAAGTGNEQYF
abundance: few; d_gene: .; j_gene: TRBJ2-1; v_gene: TRBV5-1; CDR3aa: CASSLDSNMNNEQFF
abundance: many; d_gene: TRBD2; j_gene: TRBJ2-1; v_gene: TRBV20-1; CDR3aa: CSASSASGSNEQFF
abundance: .; d_gene: .; j_gene: TRBJ1-2; v_gene: TRBV18; CDR3aa: CASSPTVDYGYTF
abundance: .; d_gene: .; j_gene: TRBJ1-5; v_gene: TRBV19; CDR3aa: CASSIDGGRGGNQPQHF
abundance: .; d_gene: .; j_gene: TRBJ1-2; v_gene: TRBV19; CDR3aa: CASSVYPGTLGYTF
abundance: .; d_gene: .; j_gene: TRBJ1-5; v_gene: TRBV7-2; CDR3aa: CASSFGGVGNQPQHF
abundance: few; d_gene: .; j_gene: TRBJ1-1; v_gene: TRBV23-1; CDR3aa: CASSQFRRLNTEAFF
abundance: .; d_gene: TRBD2; j_gene: TRBJ2-3; v_gene: TRBV11-2; CDR3aa: CASTRGRGGPDTQYF
abundance: .; d_gene: TRBD1; j_gene: TRBJ1-5; v_gene: TRBV4-3; CDR3aa: CASSRQTTGNQPQHF
abundance: large; d_gene: TRBD2; j_gene: TRBJ2-7; v_gene: TRBV28; CDR3aa: CASTRGLAGEDEQYF
abundance: .; d_gene: TRBD1; j_gene: TRBJ2-1; v_gene: TRBV29-1; CDR3aa: CSVEGLAPGQGAAYNEQFF
abundance: few; d_gene: .; j_gene: TRBJ1-2; v_gene: TRBV28; CDR3aa: CASSPLSRGSYGYTF
abundance: .; d_gene: TRBD2; j_gene: TRBJ2-7; v_gene: TRBV7-2; CDR3aa: CASSYRAGGLYEQYF
abundance: few; d_gene: TRBD1; j_gene: TRBJ1-1; v_gene: TRBV11-1; CDR3aa: CASSSGQMNTEAFF
abundance: few; d_gene: .; j_gene: TRBJ2-7; v_gene: TRBV4-3; CDR3aa: CASSQGGHRDEQYF
abundance: .; d_gene: .; j_gene: TRBJ1-1; v_gene: TRBV6-5; CDR3aa: CASRVRVAEAFF
abundance: few; d_gene: .; j_gene: TRBJ2-2; v_gene: TRBV19; CDR3aa: CASSMIGGTGELFF
abundance: .; d_gene: TRBD2; j_gene: TRBJ2-5; v_gene: TRBV30; CDR3aa: CAWSVLAGVETQYF